Presented here are 2 T cell receptor beta chains from one specimen sequenced in a study of T cells after yellow fever vaccination. MiXCR was run by TCRdb on the 5' RACE reads, yielding one entry per CDR3 protein. The sample includes around 200,000 distinct CDR3 sequences, 11% of them seen just once. The sequenced sample was CD8+ T cells sorted from PBMCs, obtained 15 days after the yellow fever booster vaccination. The receptors here all came from a man aged 18 to 30 who received the YFV17D yellow fever vaccine.

This clonotype was found a few times. This chain uses TRBV7-3 with TRBJ2-7; D unclear. The CDR3 contains 14 residues. Germline V lookup: CDR1 SGHTA, CDR2 FQGTGA. V dropped 4 bases and J dropped 5 bases, with 15 bases sitting between them. The CDR3 nucleotides read TGTGCCAGCAGCTCATCACAGTTACCCCACGAGCAGTACTTC. It codes for CASSSSQLPHEQYF.

This clonotype was picked up one time. The chain recombines TRBV6-2 or TRBV6-3 with TRBJ2-7; TRBD2 might be the D (6 bases). This CDR3 region has 14 residues. The ends were cut back, 11 bases at V and 3 bases at J, with 20 bases in the middle. Germline V CDR1 and CDR2: MNHEY, SVGEGT. This CDR3 reads CAAGEVADNYEQYF. CDR3 coding DNA: TGTGCCGCCGGGGAGGTAGCGGACAACTACGAGCAGTACTTC.